The T cell receptor (beta chain) under discussion was sequenced for a study of T cell responses to AZD1222 COVID-19 vaccine. Points from the study as a whole: Possibly, clonal diversity was underestimated; donors were largely white British and included more females.

Only in-frame clones appear in the TCRdb table, and some are missing; sequencing was by immunoSEQ multiplex PCR. The sample includes about 110,000 clones, approximately 92% of them seen just once. The J segment lost 8 bases and the V segment lost 8 bases, leaving 2 bases of the junction unmatched. The germline CDR1 and CDR2 sequences are SGHAT and FQNNGV. The CDR3 runs to 12 residues. In the case of this clone: The target antigen is unknown.

The chain is built from TRBV11-2 and TRBJ1-4, with 10 bases aligning to TRBD1. The TCR sequence derives from an adult who received the AZD1222 COVID-19 vaccine. The material was peripheral blood, obtained 28 days after the second AZD1222 dose. CDR3 in amino acids: CASEGQGEKLFF. CDR3 DNA sequence: TGTGCCAGCGAGGGACAGGGGGAAAAACTGTTTTTT.